The 15 T cell receptor beta chains given below trace back to one sample, sequenced in a study of shared clonotypes between healthy human individuals. Only CD45RO-negative cells positively selected for CCR7 counted as naive CD8 cells, so terminally differentiated effector memory CD45RA+ cells were excluded. TCRdb keeps only in-frame clones here, not all; method: immunoSEQ multiplex PCR. The table lists about 2,200,000 clones, 93% of them singletons. The sequencing input was naive CD8+ T cells from PBMCs. The receptors were sampled from a young man in good health. Some clones in this sample may be carry-over from other donors' samples.

This clone was counted between two and nine times. The chain recombines TRBV4-2 with TRBJ1-1; D gene uncertain. The CDR3 runs to 17 residues. Germline lookup yields CDR1 LGHNA and CDR2 YNFKEQ. Trimming took 4 bases from V and 0 from J, leaving 18 bases between them. The CDR3 DNA reads as TGTGCCAGCAGCCCGGAGCCGACAAGTTTGGTGAACACTGAAGCTTTCTTT. Protein product: CASSPEPTSLVNTEAFF.

This chain uses TRBV7-8 with TRBJ2-7; 7 bases map to TRBD2. Unmatched junction bases numbered 15, after V lost 0 bases and J lost 4 bases. This CDR3 comprises 18 residues. From germline, CDR1 is SGHVS and CDR2 FQNEAQ. CDR3 coding DNA: TGTGCCAGCAGCTTAGCGCTCATTTCCAACGGGGGGATATACGAGCAGTACTTC. This gives the protein CASSLALISNGGIYEQYF.

The V call is TRBV2, the J call TRBJ2-1; no clear D gene. The ends were cut back, 4 bases at V and 3 bases at J, with 13 bases in the middle. CDR1 is SNHLY and CDR2 is FYNNEI in the germline V gene. CDR3 length: 15 amino acids. CDR3 sequence (DNA): TGTGCCAGCAGTGCCAAGCGTGATCGCTACAATGAGCAGTTCTTC. As protein: CASSAKRDRYNEQFF.

CDR3 protein: CASSSQRERNTGELFF. CDR3 DNA: TGCGCCAGCAGCTCCCAGCGGGAGAGAAACACCGGGGAGCTGTTTTTT. V usage is TRBV5-1 and J usage is TRBJ2-2, with 8 bases fitting TRBD2. This CDR3 comprises 16 residues. V lost 3 bases to trimming and J lost 2 bases; unmatched junction nucleotides: 6. Germline V gene lookup returns CDR1 SGHRS and CDR2 YFSETQ.

V is TRBV28 and J is TRBJ1-5; no firm D call. Germline CDR1 MDHEN, CDR2 SYDVKM. V shed 5 bases and J shed 4 bases, with 12 bases lying between them. The CDR3 length is 14 residues. CDR3 protein: CASSPPGWNQPQHF. For the CDR3, the DNA is TGTGCCAGCAGTCCTCCCGGGTGGAATCAGCCCCAGCATTTT.

As to this clone: The sample holds other DNA sequences that translate to the same CDR3. The chain has TRBV28 and TRBJ2-5; D unresolved. Deletions cut 2 bases from V and 2 bases from J, with 6 bases between. The CDR3 totals 13 residues. CDR1 MDHEN and CDR2 SYDVKM come from the germline V gene. CDR3 protein: CASSLLVQETQYF. Written as DNA, the CDR3 is TGTGCCAGCAGTTTACTGGTTCAAGAGACCCAGTACTTC.

The J gene is TRBJ1-1, the V gene TRBV27, with TRBD1 identical over 7 bases. This CDR3 spans 17 amino acids. The J segment lost 5 bases and the V segment lost 8 bases, leaving 20 bases of the junction unmatched. Germline values: CDR1 MNHEY, CDR2 SMNVEV (reference sequence). As DNA, the CDR3 is TGTGCCAGCCTACCCCTCCCGACAGGGAGGTTGCAGACTGAAGCTTTCTTT. Its translation: CASLPLPTGRLQTEAFF.

With regard to this clone: The sample has other DNA sequences that encode this CDR3 too. The J gene is TRBJ1-1, the V gene TRBV9, with 8 bases aligning to TRBD1. The germline CDR1 and CDR2 sequences are SGDLS and YYNGEE. After removal of 4 bases from V and 3 bases from J, the junction contained 2 bases not matched to a gene. The CDR3 extends over 13 amino acids. Written as DNA, the CDR3 is TGTGCCAGCAGCACAGGGGGGGACACTGAAGCTTTCTTT. This sequence encodes CASSTGGDTEAFF. Full variable domain (rest looked up from reference TRBV9 and TRBJ1-1): DSGVTQTPKHLITATGQRVTLRCSPRSGDLSVYWYQQSLDQGLQFLIQYYNGEERAKGNILERFSAQQFPDLHSELNLSSLELGDSALYFCASSTGGDTEAFFGQGTRLTVV.

The rearrangement joins TRBV4-2 to TRBJ2-2; 7 bases are shared with TRBD2. Looked up from germline, CDR1 is LGHNA and CDR2 is YNFKEQ. J gave up 0 bases and V 0 bases, and 10 bases lay outside the gene matches. The CDR3 is made up of 19 amino acids. CDR3 region: CASSQEHLGLAANTGELFF. CDR3 DNA sequence: TGTGCCAGCAGCCAAGAGCACCTAGGGCTAGCGGCGAACACCGGGGAGCTGTTTTTT.

The chain links TRBV9 to TRBJ2-5; D gene ambiguous. In germline, CDR1 is SGDLS, CDR2 YYNGEE. V was pared by 4 bases and J by 2 bases, with 24 bases between. The CDR3 extends over 18 amino acids. For the CDR3, the DNA is TGTGCCAGCAGCCCCCGCACGTATGAGAAGTTACGTCAAGAGACCCAGTACTTC. This encodes CASSPRTYEKLRQETQYF. Combining the CDR3 with reference TRBV9 and TRBJ2-5 gives the whole variable domain DSGVTQTPKHLITATGQRVTLRCSPRSGDLSVYWYQQSLDQGLQFLIQYYNGEERAKGNILERFSAQQFPDLHSELNLSSLELGDSALYFCASSPRTYEKLRQETQYFGPGTRLLVL.

This clone was detected only once. The chain uses TRBV29-1 and TRBJ2-7; D is ambiguous. CDR1 SQVTM and CDR2 ANQGSEA come from the germline V gene. The CDR3 runs to 12 residues. V was clipped by 1 base and J by 0 bases, with 4 bases between them. As DNA, the CDR3 is TGCAGCGTTGAAGGATACTCCTACGAGCAGTACTTC. Its protein product is CSVEGYSYEQYF.

The V and J genes are TRBV4-1 and TRBJ2-5; TRBD2 matches 7 bases. Germline V gene data show CDR1 as MGHRA and CDR2 as YSYEKL. CDR3 length equals 15 residues. V lost 1 base to trimming and J lost 7 bases; unmatched junction nucleotides: 9. The CDR3 nucleotides are TGCGCCAGCAGCCAAGTTGGGGGGGAGGTGCGGACCCAGTACTTC. Amino acid sequence: CASSQVGGEVRTQYF.

V gene TRBV28 combines with J gene TRBJ1-2; no clear D. Germline CDR1 reads MDHEN; CDR2 reads SYDVKM. This CDR3 region has 13 residues. The V gene lost 3 bases and the J gene lost 5 bases, with 10 bases spanning the gap. The CDR3 DNA follows: TGTGCCAGCAGTTTGGGAGTAAAATATGGCTACACCTTC. Amino acid sequence: CASSLGVKYGYTF.

This chain connects TRBV10-3 to TRBJ2-2, with 7 bases lining up with TRBD2. This CDR3 is 12 amino acids long. The germline V gene has CDR1 ENHRY and CDR2 SYGVKD. J gave up 6 bases and V 6 bases, and 1 base lay outside the gene matches. The CDR3 loop reads CAIRGGSGELFF. CDR3 DNA sequence: TGTGCCATCAGGGGAGGGTCCGGGGAGCTGTTTTTT.

This clone was recorded once. The chain carries TRBV7-9 and TRBJ1-2, with 8 bases matching TRBD1. V gave up 4 bases and J gave up 8 bases; unmatched junction bases: 9. The CDR3 length is 14 residues. The germline V gene encodes CDR1 SEHNR and CDR2 FQNEAQ (reference sequence). The CDR3 spells CASSSEHRGIGYTF. CDR3 coding DNA: TGTGCCAGCAGCTCCGAACACAGGGGGATAGGCTACACCTTC.